One sample yielded the 24 T cell receptor beta chains listed below, sequenced in a study of T cells in Graves' hyperthyroidism and ophthalmopathy. TCR beta CDR3 regions were amplified from RNA. With the HTBI primer set, the TCR CDR3 went through a first round of RT-PCR. TCRdb ran MiXCR on the multiplex PCR reads and lists one entry per CDR3 protein. The sample contains 470,000 or so distinct CDR3 sequences, roughly 20% of which appear only once. The sample taken for sequencing was blood. The receptors shown here come from a man between 18 and 29 years old with Graves' hyperthyroidism.

The sample holds one count of this clonotype. The chain links TRBV6-1 to TRBJ1-1; D unresolved. The ends were cut back, 7 bases at V and 3 bases at J, with 12 bases in the middle. CDR1 is MNHNS and CDR2 is SASEGT in the germline V gene. The length of the CDR3 is 13 residues. The CDR3, as DNA: TGTGCCAGCAAGAGAGGGAAGGACACTGAAGCTTTCTTT. It encodes CASKRGKDTEAFF.

The J gene is TRBJ1-1, the V gene TRBV6-5, with a weak D call TRBD1 (6 bases). This CDR3 contains 14 residues. Germline CDR1 reads MNHEY; CDR2 reads SVGAGI. Trimming took 4 bases from V and 5 from J, leaving 14 bases between them. The CDR3 DNA reads as TGTGCCAGCAGTTCCCCGGGGGCGCAAACTGAAGCTTTCTTT. It translates to CASSSPGAQTEAFF.

The V call is TRBV6-2 or TRBV6-3, the J call TRBJ2-4, with D uncertain. The CDR3 runs 13 residues. Trimming took off 9 bases at V and 6 bases at J, with 15 bases between the two ends. The germline V gene encodes CDR1 MNHEY and CDR2 SVGEGT. This chain's CDR3 is CASSYPGPNIQYF. The CDR3 DNA sequence: TGTGCCAGTAGCTACCCCGGCCCAAACATTCAGTACTTC.

This clonotype was counted many times. The gene calls are TRBV2 and TRBJ1-5, with a tentative D call TRBD1 (5 bases). This CDR3 is built from 14 residues. In germline, CDR1 is SNHLY, CDR2 FYNNEI. V was shortened by 3 bases and J by 0 bases, with 6 bases between the two germline ends. CDR3 DNA sequence: TGTGCCAGCAGTGACGACAGTAGCAATCAGCCCCAGCATTTT. Translating it yields CASSDDSSNQPQHF.

This clonotype was recorded many times. The gene calls are TRBV30 and TRBJ1-3; possible D gene TRBD1, 5 bases. Trimming stripped 1 base from V and 0 bases from J, with 13 bases between. The CDR3 consists of 16 residues. Germline V gene data show CDR1 as GTSNPN and CDR2 as SVGIG (reference sequence). The CDR3 reads CAWSGGDPVSGNTIYF. The CDR3 DNA follows: TGTGCCTGGAGTGGGGGGGACCCGGTCTCTGGAAACACCATATATTTT.

This clonotype has at least ten counts. V usage is TRBV11-1 and J usage is TRBJ1-1, with 7 bases lining up with TRBD1. The V gene end was trimmed by 0 bases and the J gene end by 0 bases; junction bases not matched to a gene: 10. Germline CDR1 reads SGHAT; CDR2 reads FQDESV (reference sequence). The CDR3 covers 18 residues. CDR3 loop: CASSLALRDSRVNTEAFF. The DNA for the CDR3 is TGTGCCAGCAGCTTAGCGCTTAGGGACAGCAGAGTGAACACTGAAGCTTTCTTT.

This clonotype was found a few times. This chain uses TRBV12-5 with TRBJ2-2; TRBD1 is a possible D gene (6 bases). This CDR3 has 14 residues. Germline V lookup: CDR1 LGHNT, CDR2 FRNRAP. V was shortened by 4 bases and J by 4 bases, with 10 bases between the two germline ends. The CDR3 reads CASGSPDSTGELFF. CDR3 DNA: TGTGCTAGTGGTTCACCGGACAGCACCGGGGAGCTGTTTTTT.

This clonotype came up many times. This chain uses TRBV19 with TRBJ1-1; D is uncertain. The CDR3 sequence is 13 residues long. Germline V CDR1 and CDR2: LNHDA, SQIVND (reference sequence). The V gene lost 3 bases and the J gene lost 4 bases, with 9 bases spanning the gap. CDR3 region: CASSMSWGTEAFF. DNA for the CDR3: TGTGCCAGTAGTATGTCATGGGGCACTGAAGCTTTCTTT.

This clonotype was recorded many times. J is TRBJ2-5 and V is TRBV20-1; D is possibly TRBD2 (5 bases). CDR1 is DFQATT, CDR2 SNEGSKA, per germline (reference sequence). CDR3 length: 14 amino acids. Trimming took off 5 bases at V and 5 bases at J, with 18 bases between the two ends. The CDR3 spells CSAARPGVRETQYF. For the CDR3, the DNA is TGCAGTGCTGCCCGACCCGGGGTCAGGGAGACCCAGTACTTC.

V usage is TRBV4-1 and J usage is TRBJ2-7; D may match TRBD1 or TRBD2 (5 bases each). Germline V CDR1 and CDR2: MGHRA, YSYEKL. Trimming removed 4 bases at V and 7 bases at J, with 17 bases between. The CDR3 spans 14 residues. CDR3 sequence reads: CASSLLGVTGEQYF. CDR3 sequence (DNA): TGCGCCAGCAGCCTGTTGGGGGTAACGGGAGAGCAGTACTTC.

This clonotype was observed at least ten times. The rearrangement links TRBV6-5 to TRBJ2-7; TRBD2 matches 13 bases. Trimming cost V 2 bases and J 7 bases; bases outside gene matches: 11. The CDR3 has 17 amino acids. The germline CDR1 and CDR2 sequences are MNHEY and SVGAGI. The CDR3 sequence is CASSYRTSGGPPGEQYF. The CDR3 DNA reads as TGTGCCAGCAGTTACCGGACTAGCGGGGGTCCTCCGGGTGAGCAGTACTTC.

In this sample, this clonotype turned up many times. V is TRBV14 and J is TRBJ1-1; possibly TRBD1 for D (5 bases). The V gene lost 2 bases and the J gene lost 0 bases, with 13 bases spanning the gap. The V gene's germline CDR1 is SGHDN and CDR2 FVKESK. This CDR3 comprises 16 residues. CDR3 sequence reads: CASSQSTGGLNTEAFF. As DNA, the CDR3 is TGTGCCAGCAGCCAATCCACTGGGGGGTTGAACACTGAAGCTTTCTTT.

In its sample, this clonotype was seen many times. The chain uses TRBV2 and TRBJ2-5, with 8 nucleotides matching TRBD1. The CDR3 consists of 15 residues. Germline CDR1 and CDR2: SNHLY and FYNNEI. The V segment lost 6 bases and the J segment 2 bases; nucleotides outside the gene matches: 8. The DNA of the CDR3 is TGTGCCAGCAGCCACGACAGGGGTCATCAAGAGACCCAGTACTTC. Translating it yields CASSHDRGHQETQYF.

The genes are TRBV19 and TRBJ2-7; the D is unclear. V gave up 10 bases and J gave up 2 bases, with 9 bases separating them. CDR1 and CDR2 from the germline V gene are LNHDA and SQIVND (reference sequence). CDR3 size: 11 residues. Written as DNA, the CDR3 is TGTGCCACCCTCTTAGCCTACGAGCAGTACTTC. This gives the protein CATLLAYEQYF. The complete variable domain, with remaining parts taken from reference TRBV19 and TRBJ2-7, reads DGGITQSPKYLFRKEGQNVTLSCEQNLNHDAMYWYRQDPGQGLRLIYYSQIVNDFQKGDIAEGYSVSREKKESFPLTVTSAQKNPTAFYLCATLLAYEQYFGPGTRLTVT.

A remark on this clonotype: A read error is possible here, since a much larger clone lies one base away. The V call is TRBV27, the J call TRBJ2-7, with TRBD1 identical over 11 bases. Per the germline V gene, CDR1 is MNHEY and CDR2 is SMNVEV (reference sequence). V gave up 4 bases and J gave up 3 bases; unmatched junction bases: 14. The CDR3 runs to 18 residues. CDR3 bases: TGTGCCAGCAGTTCTATCATCTCCGGGGACAGGGGGAACTACGAGCAGTACTTC. Its protein product is CASSSIISGDRGNYEQYF.

This clonotype was found a few times. The chain employs TRBV5-1 and TRBJ2-2; 7 bases line up with TRBD1. With 4 bases clipped from V and 1 base from J, the junction kept 4 bases outside the gene matches. Germline CDR1 and CDR2: SGHRS and YFSETQ. The CDR3 extends over 15 amino acids. CDR3: CASSHRDRNTGELFF. For the CDR3, the DNA is TGCGCCAGCAGCCACCGGGACAGGAACACCGGGGAGCTGTTTTTT. The full variable domain, in which reference TRBV5-1 and TRBJ2-2 provide the parts outside the CDR3, is KAGVTQTPRYLIKTRGQQVTLSCSPISGHRSVSWYQQTPGQGLQFLFEYFSETQRNKGNFPGRFSGRQFSNSRSEMNVSTLELGDSALYLCASSHRDRNTGELFFGEGSRLTVL.

This clonotype was counted many times. The gene calls are TRBV6-1 and TRBJ1-1; D unclear. Germline assignment: CDR1 MNHNS and CDR2 SASEGT. Between the trimmed V and J ends, which lost 4 bases and 5 bases, there was a span of 14 bases. The CDR3 runs to 14 residues. The CDR3 bases are TGTGCCAGCAGTGGACCAGAGGAGAGTACTGAAGCTTTCTTT. As protein: CASSGPEESTEAFF.

This clonotype was seen many times. The chain joins TRBV19 to TRBJ2-7; D is possibly TRBD1 (6 bases). Trimming cost V 4 bases and J 2 bases, with 12 bases left between them. There are 14 residues in the CDR3. CDR1 and CDR2 (germline): LNHDA, SQIVND (reference sequence). The DNA of the CDR3 is TGTGCCAGTAGTAGGACAGCCGAGACCTACGAGCAGTACTTC. This sequence encodes CASSRTAETYEQYF.

Worth noting for this clonotype: This may be a read error: a much more frequent sequence differs by one nucleotide. The chain links TRBV5-1 to TRBJ2-7; D is perhaps TRBD1 (6 bases). Looked up from germline, CDR1 is SGHRS and CDR2 is YFSETQ. Trimming cost V 0 bases and J 5 bases, with 18 bases left between them. The CDR3 totals 16 residues. The CDR3 coding sequence is TGCGCCAGCAGCTTGGCTCTGACAGGCGGCACCCACGAGCAGTACTTC. Residues: CASSLALTGGTHEQYF.

The chain recombines TRBV6-1 with TRBJ1-1; 8 positions agree with TRBD1. CDR1 MNHNS and CDR2 SASEGT come from the germline V gene. V gave up 4 bases and J gave up 2 bases; unmatched junction bases: 6. The CDR3 sequence is 15 residues long. This CDR3 is CASSVQGAFNTEAFF. The DNA of the CDR3 is TGTGCCAGCAGTGTTCAGGGGGCTTTCAACACTGAAGCTTTCTTT.

Turning to this clonotype: At one boundary the junction diverges from the germline segment, which might be a read error. The chain couples TRBV28 to TRBJ2-4; D not certain. This CDR3 has 14 residues. CDR1 is MDHEN, CDR2 SYDVKM, per germline. The CDR3 sequence is CASSLGLGKNIKYF. CDR3 nucleotides: TGTGCCAGCAGTTTGGGCCTGGGTAAAAACATTAAGTACTTC.

The CDR3 nucleotides read TGTGCTGGGAACCGGGACAGGCAAGAGACCCAGTACTTC. Protein product: CAGNRDRQETQYF. J is TRBJ2-5 and V is TRBV6-1; TRBD1 matches at 8 bases. The CDR3 has 13 amino acids. Germline V gene lookup returns CDR1 MNHNS and CDR2 SASEGT.

This clonotype has a handful of counts. CDR3 sequence: CASSREDGYEQYF. Here the CDR3 DNA reads TGCGCCAGCAGCCGAGAGGATGGGTACGAGCAGTACTTC. The V gene is TRBV4-1, the J gene TRBJ2-7, with D unresolved. Trimming left V 4 bases short and J 4 bases short, with 11 bases between. This CDR3 region has 13 residues. Germline V gene data show CDR1 as MGHRA and CDR2 as YSYEKL.

The V and J genes are TRBV19 and TRBJ1-2, with TRBD1 as a possible D gene (5 bases). V was pared by 1 base and J by 6 bases, with 6 bases between. The CDR3 runs to 12 residues. CDR1 and CDR2 from the germline V gene are LNHDA and SQIVND (reference sequence). The CDR3 DNA reads as TGTGCCAGTAGTATAGGAGGGGATGGCTACACCTTC. It is translated as CASSIGGDGYTF.